This section outlines one T cell receptor (beta chain) sequence together with its context. The antigen is unknown. In the ViraFEST assay, antigen-specific CD4+ clonotypes were identified by expansion after peptide-pool stimulation. Scientists isolated CD4+ T cells after a roughly ten-day culture period ended. PCR confirmed that the person was infected with SARS-CoV-2 between March and December 2020. Days 3 and 7 were when half the medium was replaced with IL-2 medium. The source of the sample is a study of vaccination effects on CD4 cells after COVID-19. Looked up from germline, CDR1 is LNHDA and CDR2 is SQIVND (reference sequence). The V end was cut by 7 bases, the J end by 0 bases, with 15 bases between. CDR3 length: 15 amino acids. Method: immunoSEQ multiplex PCR; TCRdb's copy keeps in-frame clones and lacks some. Found here are roughly 27,000 clones, 75% to 80% of them singletons; the top ten hold less than 20%.

The sample was CD4+ T cells from PBMCs cultured with HCoV-NL63 spike peptides, taken before COVID-19 vaccination. The chain joins TRBV19 to TRBJ1-1, with D tentatively TRBD1 (5 bases). This sequence was found in a human donor who had a prior SARS-CoV-2 infection. The CDR3 DNA reads TGTGCCAGTACCCAGAAGGGGCTCATGAACACTGAAGCTTTCTTT. It encodes CASTQKGLMNTEAFF.